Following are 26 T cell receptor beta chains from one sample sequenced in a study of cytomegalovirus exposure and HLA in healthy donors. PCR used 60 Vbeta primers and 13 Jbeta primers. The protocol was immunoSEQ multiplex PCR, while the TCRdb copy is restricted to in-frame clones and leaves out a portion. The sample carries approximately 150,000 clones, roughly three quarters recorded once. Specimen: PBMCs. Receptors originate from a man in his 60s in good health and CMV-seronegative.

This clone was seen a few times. The CDR3 nucleotides read TGTGCCAGCAGTCAAACAGGGCCCAATCAGCCCCAGCATTTT. This translates into CASSQTGPNQPQHF. This chain links TRBV6-5 with TRBJ1-5; tentative D call: TRBD1 (6 bases). Germline CDR1 and CDR2: MNHEY and SVGAGI. This CDR3 contains 14 residues. V lost 5 bases and J 3 bases, leaving 11 bases between the germline ends.

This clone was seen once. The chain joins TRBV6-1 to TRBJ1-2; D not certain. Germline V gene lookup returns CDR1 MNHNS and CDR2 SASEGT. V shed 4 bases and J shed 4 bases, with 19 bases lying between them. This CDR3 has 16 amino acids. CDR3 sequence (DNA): TGTGCCAGCAGTGGGAGGTTTTGGGGTTTGAGCTATGGCTACACCTTC. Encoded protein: CASSGRFWGLSYGYTF.

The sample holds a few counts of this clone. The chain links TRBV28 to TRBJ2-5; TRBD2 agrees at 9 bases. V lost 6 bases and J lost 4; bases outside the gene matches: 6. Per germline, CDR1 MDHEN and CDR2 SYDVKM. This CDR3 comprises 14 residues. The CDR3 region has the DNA TGTGCCAGCAGCGGCGGGGGGGCCGTAGAGACCCAGTACTTC. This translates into CASSGGGAVETQYF. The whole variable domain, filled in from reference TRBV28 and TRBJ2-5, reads DVKVTQSSRYLVKRTGEKVFLECVQDMDHENMFWYRQDPGLGLRLIYFSYDVKMKEKGDIPEGYSVSREKKERFSLILESASTNQTSMYLCASSGGGAVETQYFGPGTRLLVL.

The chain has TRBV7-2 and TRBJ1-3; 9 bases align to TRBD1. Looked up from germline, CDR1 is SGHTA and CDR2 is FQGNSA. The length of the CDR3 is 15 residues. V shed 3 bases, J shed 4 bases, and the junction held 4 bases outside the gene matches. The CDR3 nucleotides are TGTGCCAGCAGCTTCAGACAGGGGGTGGGAAACACCATATATTTT. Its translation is CASSFRQGVGNTIYF.

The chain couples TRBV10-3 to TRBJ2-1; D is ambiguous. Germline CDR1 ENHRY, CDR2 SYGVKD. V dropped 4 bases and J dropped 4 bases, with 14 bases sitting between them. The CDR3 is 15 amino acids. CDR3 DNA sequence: TGTGCCATCAGTGCACACAGCATCTCGTACAATGAGCAGTTCTTC. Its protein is CAISAHSISYNEQFF.

The CDR3 region is CASSLAFLAGGSYNEQFF. CDR3 nucleotides: TGTGCCAGCAGCTTAGCGTTTCTAGCGGGAGGGTCCTACAATGAGCAGTTCTTC. V usage is TRBV7-9 and J usage is TRBJ2-1; 12 nucleotides agree with TRBD2. V lost 0 bases, J lost 1 base, and 4 bases stayed unmatched. The CDR3 runs 18 residues. Germline CDR1 reads SEHNR; CDR2 reads FQNEAQ (reference sequence).

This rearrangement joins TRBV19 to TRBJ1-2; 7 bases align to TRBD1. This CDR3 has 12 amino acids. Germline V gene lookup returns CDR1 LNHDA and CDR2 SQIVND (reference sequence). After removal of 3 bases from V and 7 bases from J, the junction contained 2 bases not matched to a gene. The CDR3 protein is CASSIHRGGYTF. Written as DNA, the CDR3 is TGTGCCAGTAGTATCCACAGGGGTGGCTACACCTTC.

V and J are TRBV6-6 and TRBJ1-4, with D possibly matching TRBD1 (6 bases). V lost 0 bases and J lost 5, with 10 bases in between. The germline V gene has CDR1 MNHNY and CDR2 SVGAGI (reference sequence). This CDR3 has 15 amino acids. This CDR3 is CASSYSTGRNEKLFF. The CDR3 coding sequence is TGTGCCAGCAGTTACTCGACAGGAAGAAATGAAAAACTGTTTTTT.

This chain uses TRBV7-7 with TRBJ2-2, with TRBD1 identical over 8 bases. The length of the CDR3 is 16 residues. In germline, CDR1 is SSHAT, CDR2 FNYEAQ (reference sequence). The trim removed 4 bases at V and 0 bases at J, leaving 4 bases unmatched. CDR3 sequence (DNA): TGTGCCAGCAGCTCACGACAGGGGCCGAACACCGGGGAGCTGTTTTTT. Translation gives CASSSRQGPNTGELFF.

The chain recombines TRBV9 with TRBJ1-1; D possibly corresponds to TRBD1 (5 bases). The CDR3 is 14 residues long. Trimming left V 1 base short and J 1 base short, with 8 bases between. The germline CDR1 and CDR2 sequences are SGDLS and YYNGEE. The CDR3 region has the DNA TGTGCCAGCAGCGTACAGGGTTCGAACACTGAAGCTTTCTTT. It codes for CASSVQGSNTEAFF.

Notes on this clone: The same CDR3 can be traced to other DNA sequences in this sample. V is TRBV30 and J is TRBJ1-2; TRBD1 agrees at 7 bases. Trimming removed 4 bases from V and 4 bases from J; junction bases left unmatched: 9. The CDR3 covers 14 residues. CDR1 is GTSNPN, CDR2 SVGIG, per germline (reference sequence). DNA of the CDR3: TGTGCCTGGACGAGAGACAGGGCTCTCTATGGCTACACCTTC. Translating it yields CAWTRDRALYGYTF.

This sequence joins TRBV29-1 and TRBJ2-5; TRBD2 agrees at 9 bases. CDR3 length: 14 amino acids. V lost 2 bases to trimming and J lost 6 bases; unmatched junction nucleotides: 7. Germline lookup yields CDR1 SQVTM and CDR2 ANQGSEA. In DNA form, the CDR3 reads TGCAGCGTTGAATACGCTAGCGGGGAGCAGACCCAGTACTTC. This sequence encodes CSVEYASGEQTQYF. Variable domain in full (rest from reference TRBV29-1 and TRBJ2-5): SAVISQKPSRDICQRGTSLTIQCQVDSQVTMMFWYRQQPGQSLTLIATANQGSEATYESGFVIDKFPISRPNLTFSTLTVSNMSPEDSSIYLCSVEYASGEQTQYFGPGTRLLVL.

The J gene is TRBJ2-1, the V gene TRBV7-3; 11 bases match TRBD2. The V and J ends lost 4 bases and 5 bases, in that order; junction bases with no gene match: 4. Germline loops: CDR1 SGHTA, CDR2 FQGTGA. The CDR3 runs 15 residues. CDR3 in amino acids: CASSYSGGANNEQFF. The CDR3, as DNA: TGTGCCAGCAGCTATAGCGGGGGGGCCAACAATGAGCAGTTCTTC.

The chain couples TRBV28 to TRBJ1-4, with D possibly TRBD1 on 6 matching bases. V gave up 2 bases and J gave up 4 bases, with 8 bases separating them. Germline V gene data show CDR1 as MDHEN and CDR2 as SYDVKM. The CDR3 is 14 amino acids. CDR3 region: CASSLGQYNEKLFF. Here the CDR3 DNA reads TGTGCCAGCAGTTTAGGACAGTATAATGAAAAACTGTTTTTT.

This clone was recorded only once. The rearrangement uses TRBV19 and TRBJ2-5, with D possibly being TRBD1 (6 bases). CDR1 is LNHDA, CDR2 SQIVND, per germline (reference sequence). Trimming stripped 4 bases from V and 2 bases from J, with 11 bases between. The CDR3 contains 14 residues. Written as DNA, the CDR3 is TGTGCCAGTAGTACCGGACAGCAACAAGAGACCCAGTACTTC. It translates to CASSTGQQQETQYF.

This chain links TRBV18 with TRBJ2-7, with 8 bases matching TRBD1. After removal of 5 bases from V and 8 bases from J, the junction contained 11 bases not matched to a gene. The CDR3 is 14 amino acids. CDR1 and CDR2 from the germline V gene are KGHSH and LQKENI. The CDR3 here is CASSAGQGPAKQYF. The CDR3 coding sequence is TGTGCCAGCTCAGCAGGACAGGGACCTGCCAAGCAGTACTTC. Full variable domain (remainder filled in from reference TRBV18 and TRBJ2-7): NAGVMQNPRHLVRRRGQEARLRCSPMKGHSHVYWYRQLPEEGLKFMVYLQKENIIDESGMPKERFSAEFPKEGPSILRIQQVVRGDSAAYFCASSAGQGPAKQYFGPGTRLTVT.

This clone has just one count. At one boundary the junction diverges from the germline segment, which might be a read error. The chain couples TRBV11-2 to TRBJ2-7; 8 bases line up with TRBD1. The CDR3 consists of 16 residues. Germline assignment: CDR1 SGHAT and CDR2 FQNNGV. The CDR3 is CASSWGPGQDSFEQYF. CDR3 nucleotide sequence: TGTGCCAGCAGCTGGGGACCGGGACAGGATTCCTTCGAGCAGTACTTC.

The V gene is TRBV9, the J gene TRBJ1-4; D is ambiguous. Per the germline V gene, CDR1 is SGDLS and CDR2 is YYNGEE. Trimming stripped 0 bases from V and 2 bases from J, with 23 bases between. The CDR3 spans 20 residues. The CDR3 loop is CASSVVLGPGKGGTNEKLFF. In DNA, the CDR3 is TGTGCCAGCAGCGTAGTTCTAGGCCCCGGTAAGGGAGGCACTAATGAAAAACTGTTTTTT.

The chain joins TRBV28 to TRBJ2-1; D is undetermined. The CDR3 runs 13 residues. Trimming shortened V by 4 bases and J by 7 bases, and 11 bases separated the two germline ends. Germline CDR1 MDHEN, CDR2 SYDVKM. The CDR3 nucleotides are TGTGCCAGCAGTTGGGTTAGCCCGAATGAGCAGTTCTTC. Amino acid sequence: CASSWVSPNEQFF.

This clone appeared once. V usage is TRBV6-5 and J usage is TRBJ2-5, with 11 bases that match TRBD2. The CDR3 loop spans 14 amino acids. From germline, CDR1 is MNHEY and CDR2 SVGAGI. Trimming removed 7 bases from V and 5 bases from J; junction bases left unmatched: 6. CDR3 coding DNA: TGTGCCAGCAAGATCACTAGCGGGAGTGAGACCCAGTACTTC. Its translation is CASKITSGSETQYF.

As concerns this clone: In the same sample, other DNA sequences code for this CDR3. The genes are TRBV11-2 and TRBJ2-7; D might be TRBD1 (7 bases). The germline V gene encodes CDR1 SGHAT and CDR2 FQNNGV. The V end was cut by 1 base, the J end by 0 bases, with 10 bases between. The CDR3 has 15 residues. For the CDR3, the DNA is TGTGCCAGCAGCTTAGGCCAGGGGGGCTCCTACGAGCAGTACTTC. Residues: CASSLGQGGSYEQYF.

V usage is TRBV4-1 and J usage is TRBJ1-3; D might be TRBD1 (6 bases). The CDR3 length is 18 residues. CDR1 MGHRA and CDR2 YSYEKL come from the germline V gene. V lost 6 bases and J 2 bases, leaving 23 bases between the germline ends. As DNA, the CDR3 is TGCGCCAGCAGGCCAATCCCACCTGTCAGGGGCGCTGGAAACACCATATATTTT. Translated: CASRPIPPVRGAGNTIYF.

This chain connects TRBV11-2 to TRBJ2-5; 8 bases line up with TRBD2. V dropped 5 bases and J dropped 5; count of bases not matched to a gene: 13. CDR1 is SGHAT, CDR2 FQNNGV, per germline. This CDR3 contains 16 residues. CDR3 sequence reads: CASSRGGANIGETQYF. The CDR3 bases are TGTGCCAGCAGCCGGGGGGGGGCCAACATAGGCGAGACCCAGTACTTC.

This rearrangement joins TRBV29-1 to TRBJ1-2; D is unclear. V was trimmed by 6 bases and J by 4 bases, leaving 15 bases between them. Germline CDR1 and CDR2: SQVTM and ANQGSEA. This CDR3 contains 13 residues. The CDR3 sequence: CSVQSRAGYGYTF. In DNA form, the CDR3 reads TGCAGCGTCCAATCGAGGGCAGGCTATGGCTACACCTTC. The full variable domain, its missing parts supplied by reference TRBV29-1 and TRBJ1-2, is SAVISQKPSRDICQRGTSLTIQCQVDSQVTMMFWYRQQPGQSLTLIATANQGSEATYESGFVIDKFPISRPNLTFSTLTVSNMSPEDSSIYLCSVQSRAGYGYTFGSGTRLTVV.

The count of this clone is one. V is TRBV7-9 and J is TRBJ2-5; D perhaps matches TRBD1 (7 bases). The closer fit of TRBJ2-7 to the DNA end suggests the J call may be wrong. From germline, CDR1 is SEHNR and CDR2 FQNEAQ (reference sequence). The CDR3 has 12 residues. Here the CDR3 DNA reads TGTGCCAGCAGTCAGGGGGGCTACGAGCAGTACTTC. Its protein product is CASSQGGYEQYF.

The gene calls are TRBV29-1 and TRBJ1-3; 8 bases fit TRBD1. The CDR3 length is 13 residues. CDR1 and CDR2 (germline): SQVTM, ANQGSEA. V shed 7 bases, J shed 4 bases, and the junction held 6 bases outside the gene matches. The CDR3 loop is CSAKDRVGNTIYF. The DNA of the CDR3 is TGCAGCGCCAAGGACAGGGTGGGAAACACCATATATTTT.